This T cell receptor (beta chain) is drawn from a study of neurological immune-mediated disorders. The study's findings and limits: Among expanded clones, no CDR3 amino acid sequences were shared across subjects, a pattern suggesting private repertoires in all groups.

V dropped 0 bases and J dropped 9 bases, with 18 bases sitting between them. This CDR3 has 14 residues. The germline V gene has CDR1 DFQATT and CDR2 SNEGSKA (reference sequence). Sequencing runs each yielded over 190 million TCR-beta sequences from 15-18 subjects. TCRdb fed the 5' RACE reads into MiXCR, producing one record per CDR3 protein. The profile shows under 40,000 distinct CDR3 sequences, roughly 4.4% of them singletons. Among the participants, healthy controls were blood bank volunteers in Maryland, USA. This clonotype was detected many times. Its antigen is unidentified. Sequencing used PBMCs. The sequence was collected from a man younger than 30 in good health. The V gene is TRBV20-1, the J gene TRBJ2-7; D tentatively reads TRBD1 or TRBD2 (6 bases each). The CDR3 is CSARDLGGPAWQYF. For the CDR3, the DNA is TGCAGTGCTAGAGATTTGGGGGGCCCGGCTTGGCAGTACTTC.